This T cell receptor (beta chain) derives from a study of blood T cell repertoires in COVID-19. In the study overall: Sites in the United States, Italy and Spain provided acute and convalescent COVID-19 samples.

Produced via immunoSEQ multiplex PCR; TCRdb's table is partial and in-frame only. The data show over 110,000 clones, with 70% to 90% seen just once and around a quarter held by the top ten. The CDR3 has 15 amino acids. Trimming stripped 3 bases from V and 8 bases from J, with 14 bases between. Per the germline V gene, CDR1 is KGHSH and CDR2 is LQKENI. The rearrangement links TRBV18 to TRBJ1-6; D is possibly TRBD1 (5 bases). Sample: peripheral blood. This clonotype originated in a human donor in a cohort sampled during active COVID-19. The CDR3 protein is CASSPSRGGDSPLHF. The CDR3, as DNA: TGTGCCAGCTCACCCTCACGGGGGGGGGATTCACCCCTCCACTTT.